This TCR beta chain appears in the sequencing data of a study of cytomegalovirus exposure and HLA in healthy donors. The study's findings and limits: The study assumed roughly uniform donor sequencing depth for presence/absence analyses.

CDR1 and CDR2 (germline): SNHLY, FYNNEI. The CDR3 has 13 amino acids. The V end was cut by 10 bases, the J end by 2 bases, with 14 bases between. Comments on this clone: No antigen is known for it.

The PCR employed 60 Vbeta primers together with 13 Jbeta primers. The table came from immunoSEQ multiplex PCR; TCRdb's copy has only in-frame clones and leaves some out. In the table there are approximately 160,000 clones, roughly 77% of which are singletons. This clonotype was obtained from a male donor in good health and CMV-seronegative. The sample was PBMCs. The chain uses TRBV2 and TRBJ1-2; D is possibly TRBD1 (5 bases). The CDR3 loop is CAIPGDGNYGYTF. The CDR3 nucleotides read TGTGCCATACCGGGGGACGGAAACTATGGCTACACCTTC.